These 32 T cell receptor beta chains were sequenced from one sample in a study of technical replicates of blood from four donors. Using immunoSEQ multiplex PCR, the repertoire was profiled, and TCRdb retains in-frame clones only, with some absent. The table includes about 73,000 clones, 93% detected once. The sequenced material came from T cells isolated from PBMCs. These TCRs come from a human donor in good health.

This clone was observed once. The rearrangement links TRBV5-1 to TRBJ1-2, with a tentative D call TRBD1 (5 bases). There are 15 residues in the CDR3. V lost 4 bases and J 0 bases, leaving 13 bases between the germline ends. In germline, CDR1 is SGHRS, CDR2 YFSETQ. CDR3 nucleotides: TGCGCCAGCAGCCCGGATGGGGCGCCTAACTATGGCTACACCTTC. Translating gives CASSPDGAPNYGYTF.

The V gene is TRBV5-1, the J gene TRBJ2-7, with 7 bases lining up with TRBD2. J was trimmed by 2 bases and V by 3 bases; bases with no gene match: 5. Germline V gene sequence: CDR1 SGHRS, CDR2 YFSETQ. The CDR3 has 14 residues. This chain's CDR3 is CASSSGTTPYEQYF. The CDR3 DNA follows: TGCGCCAGCAGCTCGGGGACTACCCCCTACGAGCAGTACTTC. Combining the CDR3 with reference TRBV5-1 and TRBJ2-7 gives the whole variable domain KAGVTQTPRYLIKTRGQQVTLSCSPISGHRSVSWYQQTPGQGLQFLFEYFSETQRNKGNFPGRFSGRQFSNSRSEMNVSTLELGDSALYLCASSSGTTPYEQYFGPGTRLTVT.

The V gene is TRBV19, the J gene TRBJ2-1; D not certain. The CDR3 has 13 amino acids. V was trimmed by 4 bases and J by 3 bases, leaving 7 bases between them. Germline V lookup: CDR1 LNHDA, CDR2 SQIVND (reference sequence). The CDR3 DNA is TGTGCCAGTAGTACCCCCTACTACAATGAGCAGTTCTTC. Its translation: CASSTPYYNEQFF.

The V gene is TRBV28, the J gene TRBJ2-1; D possibly corresponds to TRBD1 (6 bases). The V end lost 2 bases, the J end lost 5 bases, and 13 bases lay between the germline ends. The CDR3 covers 15 residues. Germline CDR1 MDHEN, CDR2 SYDVKM. The CDR3 loop reads CASSLGTSPHNEQFF. The CDR3 coding sequence is TGTGCCAGCAGTTTAGGGACATCTCCTCACAATGAGCAGTTCTTC.

The chain is built from TRBV11-2 and TRBJ1-4; TRBD1 agrees at 7 bases. V dropped 5 bases and J dropped 3; count of bases not matched to a gene: 12. Germline V CDR1 and CDR2: SGHAT, FQNNGV. The CDR3 totals 17 residues. In DNA form, the CDR3 reads TGTGCCAGCAGCCAATCACCCAGGGGGATACCTAATGAAAAACTGTTTTTT. It encodes CASSQSPRGIPNEKLFF.

This chain joins TRBV5-4 and TRBJ2-1, with TRBD2 matching 7 bases. Germline values: CDR1 SGHNT, CDR2 YYREEE (reference sequence). V gave up 6 bases and J gave up 8 bases; unmatched junction bases: 8. This CDR3 has 13 residues. As DNA, the CDR3 is TGTGCCAGCACTAGGACTAGATCTGATGAGCAGTTCTTC. Amino acids: CASTRTRSDEQFF.

The gene calls are TRBV25-1 and TRBJ1-4; tentative D call: TRBD1 (5 bases). The CDR3 loop spans 15 amino acids. The V end was cut by 3 bases, the J end by 3 bases, with 11 bases between. Looked up from germline, CDR1 is MGHDK and CDR2 is SYGVNS. CDR3: CASSEVGGANEKLFF. In nucleotides, the CDR3 is TGTGCCAGCAGTGAGGTGGGGGGGGCTAATGAAAAACTGTTTTTT.

The chain recombines TRBV4-1 with TRBJ2-2; TRBD2 agrees at 7 bases. Germline V gene sequence: CDR1 MGHRA, CDR2 YSYEKL. Trimming removed 1 base from V and 7 bases from J; junction bases left unmatched: 6. The length of the CDR3 is 15 residues. The DNA for the CDR3 is TGCGCCAGCAGCCAAGTGGGGGAGGGAGTCGGGGAGCTGTTTTTT. As protein: CASSQVGEGVGELFF.

The V and J genes are TRBV5-6 and TRBJ1-1; D is unresolved. Germline values: CDR1 SGHDT, CDR2 YYEEEE. V dropped 3 bases and J dropped 9 bases, with 18 bases sitting between them. The CDR3 runs to 14 residues. The CDR3 bases are TGTGCCAGCAGCTCTCCTTCTGAGGAAGGCAAAGCTTTCTTT. Translated, it gives CASSSPSEEGKAFF. Together with reference TRBV5-6 and TRBJ1-1, the CDR3 gives the full variable domain: DAGVTQSPTHLIKTRGQQVTLRCSPKSGHDTVSWYQQALGQGPQFIFQYYEEEERQRGNFPDRFSGHQFPNYSSELNVNALLLGDSALYLCASSSPSEEGKAFFGQGTRLTVV.

V gene TRBV10-3 combines with J gene TRBJ1-1; TRBD1 aligns across 8 bases. Germline assignment: CDR1 ENHRY and CDR2 SYGVKD. J gave up 5 bases and V 6 bases, and 11 bases lay outside the gene matches. This CDR3 comprises 15 residues. CDR3 DNA: TGTGCCATCAGGTATGCCCAGGGGGCGCGGACTGAAGCTTTCTTT. Protein: CAIRYAQGARTEAFF.

V is TRBV4-1 and J is TRBJ1-1; perhaps TRBD1 as D (5 bases). CDR1 and CDR2 (germline): MGHRA, YSYEKL. Trimming took 4 bases from V and 3 from J, leaving 15 bases between them. The CDR3 covers 15 residues. CDR3 nucleotide sequence: TGCGCCAGCAGCCCACGGATACAGGTCCACACTGAAGCTTTCTTT. Translating it yields CASSPRIQVHTEAFF.

The chain is built from TRBV4-1 and TRBJ1-3; D is ambiguous. This CDR3 contains 15 residues. The V end lost 0 bases, the J end lost 0 bases, and 6 bases lay between the germline ends. Germline V gives CDR1 MGHRA, CDR2 YSYEKL. The chain's CDR3 is CASSQEVSSGNTIYF. The DNA of the CDR3 is TGCGCCAGCAGCCAAGAGGTTAGCTCTGGAAACACCATATATTTT.

V usage is TRBV4-1 and J usage is TRBJ1-4; 9 nucleotides align to TRBD1. With V trimmed by 5 bases and J by 2 bases, 12 bases remained unmatched. There are 18 residues in the CDR3. Germline V gene lookup returns CDR1 MGHRA and CDR2 YSYEKL. The CDR3 loop is CASSIRQGDMRTNEKLFF. The CDR3 bases are TGCGCCAGCAGCATAAGACAGGGGGATATGCGCACTAATGAAAAACTGTTTTTT.

This clone was seen just once. This rearrangement joins TRBV28 to TRBJ2-7, with D maybe TRBD1 (8 bases). Per germline, CDR1 MDHEN and CDR2 SYDVKM. The V end was cut by 6 bases, the J end by 2 bases, with 11 bases between. CDR3 length: 13 amino acids. DNA of the CDR3: TGTGCCAGCAGACAGGGGGGGACCTACGAGCAGTACTTC. It codes for CASRQGGTYEQYF.

This rearrangement joins TRBV5-1 to TRBJ1-2; no definite D call. The CDR3 has 15 amino acids. V was pared by 0 bases and J by 5 bases, with 14 bases between. Germline loops: CDR1 SGHRS, CDR2 YFSETQ. The CDR3 region is CASSLAPDIGYGYTF. The CDR3 nucleotides are TGCGCCAGCAGCTTGGCCCCCGACATTGGGTATGGCTACACCTTC. The whole variable domain, filled in from reference TRBV5-1 and TRBJ1-2, reads KAGVTQTPRYLIKTRGQQVTLSCSPISGHRSVSWYQQTPGQGLQFLFEYFSETQRNKGNFPGRFSGRQFSNSRSEMNVSTLELGDSALYLCASSLAPDIGYGYTFGSGTRLTVV.

This chain links TRBV20-1 with TRBJ2-5; D uncertain. Germline V gives CDR1 DFQATT, CDR2 SNEGSKA (reference sequence). V was shortened by 6 bases and J by 5 bases, with 10 bases between the two germline ends. The CDR3 extends over 11 amino acids. The CDR3 sequence is CSAVTRETQYF. Written as DNA, the CDR3 is TGCAGTGCGGTTACTCGGGAGACCCAGTACTTC.

The chain is built from TRBV21-1 and TRBJ1-3. TRBV21-1 is a known pseudogene. This CDR3 is built from 19 residues. CDR3 loop: CASTRERATPAHFGNTIYF. The CDR3, as DNA: TGTGCCAGCACCCGGGAGAGGGCAACCCCAGCACACTTCGGAAACACCATATATTTT.

This clone was counted only a few times. V and J are TRBV10-3 and TRBJ1-1; no reliable D call. This CDR3 spans 14 amino acids. The germline gives CDR1 ENHRY, CDR2 SYGVKD. V was clipped by 6 bases and J by 1 base, with 12 bases between them. The CDR3 reads CAIRSVRGNTEAFF. The CDR3 DNA reads as TGTGCCATCAGAAGCGTTCGGGGGAACACTGAAGCTTTCTTT.

The chain recombines TRBV28 with TRBJ2-5, with 7 bases that match TRBD2. The CDR3 contains 13 residues. J gave up 3 bases and V 6 bases, and 4 bases lay outside the gene matches. Germline lookup yields CDR1 MDHEN and CDR2 SYDVKM. In nucleotides, the CDR3 is TGTGCCAGCAGCACTCGGGGGGAAGAGACCCAGTACTTC. This sequence encodes CASSTRGEETQYF.

The V gene is TRBV7-9, the J gene TRBJ2-1, with a possible D match to TRBD1 (5 bases). The germline gives CDR1 SEHNR, CDR2 FQNEAQ (reference sequence). The germline V and J ends were trimmed by 5 bases and 8 bases, with 25 bases remaining between them. The CDR3 totals 17 residues. The CDR3: CASSPANRLGMVDEQFF. The CDR3 DNA is TGTGCCAGCAGCCCGGCCAACAGGTTAGGGATGGTAGATGAGCAGTTCTTC.

The chain is built from TRBV11-3 and TRBJ1-6, with 7 bases lining up with TRBD1. V lost 5 bases, J lost 9 bases, and 4 bases stayed unmatched. The CDR3 contains 13 residues. Germline V gene data show CDR1 as SGHNT and CDR2 as YENEEA. Here the CDR3 reads CASSQGVGSPLHF. The CDR3 DNA sequence: TGTGCCAGCAGCCAGGGGGTCGGTTCACCCCTCCACTTT.

The J gene is TRBJ1-1, the V gene TRBV19; unclear D gene. This CDR3 spans 11 amino acids. Trimming pared 8 bases from V and 1 base from J, leaving 5 bases between. Germline V gives CDR1 LNHDA, CDR2 SQIVND (reference sequence). The CDR3 nucleotides read TGTGCCAGTCAAAAGAACACTGAAGCTTTCTTT. As protein: CASQKNTEAFF.

This clone was seen only once. The chain joins TRBV6-8 to TRBJ2-5, with TRBD2 matching over 10 bases. V shed 6 bases and J 3 bases; nucleotides not matched to a gene: 16. The CDR3 loop spans 18 amino acids. Germline V gene data show CDR1 as MNHGY and CDR2 as SAAAGT. The CDR3 nucleotides are TGTGCCAGCAGAACTAGCGGGACACCAGGATACAAGAAAGAGACCCAGTACTTC. This gives the protein CASRTSGTPGYKKETQYF.

The CDR3 DNA reads as TGTGCCAGCAGCCAAGATTACATCCCAGGACAGTATGGCTACACCTTC. Translated, it gives CASSQDYIPGQYGYTF. The chain has TRBV14 and TRBJ1-2; a weak D match, TRBD1 (6 bases). CDR3 length: 16 residues. Germline V gives CDR1 SGHDN, CDR2 FVKESK. V lost 0 bases, J lost 5 bases, and 16 bases lay in between.

The V and J genes are TRBV4-1 and TRBJ1-1; TRBD1 matches at 12 bases. After removal of 3 bases from V and 0 bases from J, the junction contained 2 bases not matched to a gene. Germline CDR1 is MGHRA and CDR2 is YSYEKL. The CDR3 sequence is 16 residues long. The chain's CDR3 is CASSHGTGGMNTEAFF. CDR3 in DNA: TGCGCCAGCAGCCACGGGACAGGGGGCATGAACACTGAAGCTTTCTTT.

The V and J genes are TRBV7-9 and TRBJ2-7; a weak D match, TRBD2 (6 bases). CDR3 length: 14 amino acids. V was pared by 5 bases and J by 6 bases, with 17 bases between. From germline, CDR1 is SEHNR and CDR2 FQNEAQ (reference sequence). This CDR3 is CASSLRGGVGEQYF. The CDR3 DNA follows: TGTGCCAGCAGCCTACGCGGAGGGGTGGGCGAGCAGTACTTC.

The rearrangement joins TRBV7-8 to TRBJ2-7, with a tentative D call TRBD1 (7 bases). This CDR3 is built from 14 residues. Germline V lookup: CDR1 SGHVS, CDR2 FQNEAQ. Trimming took off 6 bases at V and 2 bases at J, with 14 bases between the two ends. As DNA, the CDR3 is TGTGCCAGCAGATCCGACAGGGAGGCCTACGAGCAGTACTTC. Translated, it gives CASRSDREAYEQYF.

The chain recombines TRBV7-9 with TRBJ1-1, with D possibly TRBD1 on 6 matching bases. This CDR3 has 12 residues. V was trimmed by 5 bases and J by 10 bases, leaving 14 bases between them. From germline, CDR1 is SEHNR and CDR2 FQNEAQ (reference sequence). The CDR3 is CASSPWTDGAFF. CDR3 nucleotide sequence: TGTGCCAGCAGCCCCTGGACAGACGGAGCTTTCTTT.

The J gene is TRBJ1-5, the V gene TRBV5-6; a possible D gene is TRBD1 (6 bases). This CDR3 has 19 residues. Between the trimmed V and J ends, which lost 4 bases and 5 bases, there was a span of 28 bases. Germline lookup yields CDR1 SGHDT and CDR2 YYEEEE. This chain's CDR3 is CASSNLWGRDTGSDQPQHF. The CDR3 nucleotides read TGTGCCAGCAGCAACCTCTGGGGCCGGGACACAGGGAGCGATCAGCCCCAGCATTTT.

In this sample, this clone turned up once. The chain carries TRBV5-1 and TRBJ2-7; 7 nucleotides agree with TRBD1. Per germline, CDR1 SGHRS and CDR2 YFSETQ. The J segment lost 1 base and the V segment lost 7 bases, leaving 11 bases of the junction unmatched. The length of the CDR3 is 15 residues. The CDR3, as DNA: TGCGCCAGCGGGAGATTTCCGGGACAGTCCTACGAGCAGTACTTC. It translates to CASGRFPGQSYEQYF.

The chain couples TRBV28 to TRBJ1-4, with TRBD1 matching over 10 bases. Germline CDR1 MDHEN, CDR2 SYDVKM. This CDR3 is built from 14 residues. V lost 6 bases, J lost 10 bases, and 8 bases stayed unmatched. Here the CDR3 reads CASSSGQGSGKLFF. CDR3 nucleotides: TGTGCCAGCAGCTCGGGACAGGGGAGTGGAAAACTGTTTTTT.

The V and J genes are TRBV7-9 and TRBJ2-5, with TRBD1 identical over 7 bases. V shed 3 bases and J 3 bases; nucleotides not matched to a gene: 19. The CDR3 sequence is 19 residues long. Germline CDR1 is SEHNR and CDR2 is FQNEAQ (reference sequence). The CDR3 DNA is TGTGCCAGCAGCTTTTCGGAAGTAAGGACAGGAAGGGAAGAAGAGACCCAGTACTTC. Translation gives CASSFSEVRTGREEETQYF. Full variable domain (rest looked up from reference TRBV7-9 and TRBJ2-5): DTGVSQNPRHKITKRGQNVTFRCDPISEHNRLYWYRQTLGQGPEFLTYFQNEAQLEKSRLLSDRFSAERPKGSFSTLEIQRTEQGDSAMYLCASSFSEVRTGREEETQYFGPGTRLLVL.